This TCR beta chain was recovered during a study of blood T cell repertoires in COVID-19. Study summary: COVID-19 samples collected from the United States, Italy and Spain covered acute and convalescent phases.

Source study methods: Amplifying reference gene primers gave estimates of nucleated cell counts. Profiled with immunoSEQ multiplex PCR; TCRdb holds only in-frame clones, not every one. The DNA gave D and trimming, while V, J and clone size come from that table. This table has about 230,000 clones, around 81% appearing once. CDR3 size: 16 residues. V lost 2 bases to trimming and J lost 3 bases, with 14 bases between them. Per the germline V gene, CDR1 is SGHDT and CDR2 is YYEEEE. The sequence came from a man aged 45-60 years with active or convalescent COVID-19. The chain joins TRBV5-6 to TRBJ2-2, with D tentatively TRBD2 (5 bases). The specimen was peripheral blood. The CDR3 nucleotides are TGTGCCAGCAGCTTACCGCGGGTATTTGACACCGGGGAGCTGTTTTTT. It yields the protein CASSLPRVFDTGELFF.